The entry below gives a single T cell receptor beta chain sequence along with its context. The CDR3 regions of TCR beta were amplified from RNA transcripts. With the HTBI primer set, the TCR CDR3 went through a first round of RT-PCR. TCRdb reanalysed the multiplex PCR reads using MiXCR and keeps one entry per CDR3 protein. The sample lists around 360,000 distinct CDR3 sequences; roughly 15% were seen once. This sample is drawn from a study of T cells in Graves' hyperthyroidism and ophthalmopathy. Overall study: Any treatment followed the collection of peripheral blood at initial diagnosis.

It was 8 to 10 ml of fresh peripheral blood that supplied the PBMCs. V lost 7 bases to trimming and J lost 0 bases, with 19 bases between them. The CDR3 has 17 amino acids. The germline CDR1 and CDR2 sequences are MNHEY and SMNVEV (reference sequence). Material for sequencing was blood. This chain links TRBV27 with TRBJ2-1; D might be TRBD2 (6 bases). The TCR was taken from an older woman with Graves' ophthalmopathy. The CDR3, as DNA: TGTGCCAGCATTGCAAATAGGGGCGGGACCTCCTACAATGAGCAGTTCTTC. It translates to CASIANRGGTSYNEQFF.